The clone carrying this T cell receptor beta chain was picked up many times. What was amplified from RNA transcripts were TCR beta CDR3 regions. During a first-round RT-PCR of the TCR CDR3, the HTBI primer set was used. TCRdb ran MiXCR on the multiplex PCR reads and lists one entry per CDR3 protein. The sample holds under 750,000 distinct CDR3 sequences; around a sixth are singletons and the top ten take approximately 15%. The sample comes from a study of T cells in Graves' hyperthyroidism and ophthalmopathy. This CDR3 spans 14 amino acids. The trim removed 0 bases at V and 4 bases at J, leaving 5 bases unmatched. Germline loops: CDR1 DFQATT, CDR2 SNEGSKA (reference sequence). Among the patients, aged 18 to 65, hyperthyroidism was newly diagnosed and had lasted under 2 months. Diagnosis relied on clinical symptoms, serum thyroxine and TRAb, thyroid ultrasound and orbital computed tomography.

The chain combines TRBV20-1 with TRBJ2-7, with TRBD1 identical over 8 bases. Material for sequencing was blood. The receptor's source is a woman in her forties or fifties with Graves' hyperthyroidism that later progressed to Graves' ophthalmopathy. CDR3 sequence reads: CSAREARGPYEQYF. The CDR3 nucleotides are TGCAGTGCTAGAGAGGCCAGGGGGCCATACGAGCAGTACTTC.